The clone carrying this T cell receptor (beta chain) has only a few counts. The CDR3 has 13 amino acids. V gave up 6 bases and J gave up 4 bases, with 10 bases separating them. CDR1 SNHLY and CDR2 FYNNEI come from the germline V gene. These data come from a study of CD8+ T cells in alopecia areata. Treatment defined: oral pan-JAK inhibitor, 5-10 mg twice daily. Both peripheral blood and punch biopsies of lesional scalp skin were obtained from patients who had alopecia areata. Extracted from the samples, RNA was reverse transcribed into cDNA to serve as the sequencing template. TCRdb's table, derived via immunoSEQ multiplex PCR, lists solely in-frame clones and lacks some. The table lists 150,000 or so clones, about 71% of them singletons.

The source of this sequence is a human donor with alopecia areata. The specimen was CD4+ T cells sorted from blood, collected at week 4, from a patient treated with tofacitinib. The rearrangement joins TRBV2 to TRBJ1-5; D unclear. The CDR3 here is CASRGGLNQPQHF. CDR3 nucleotides: TGTGCCAGCAGAGGCGGTTTAAATCAGCCCCAGCATTTT.